Listed below are T cell receptor beta chains from one sample, sequenced in a study of T cells in Graves' hyperthyroidism and ophthalmopathy. Using its own MiXCR run on the multiplex PCR reads, TCRdb lists one record per CDR3 protein. The sample shows hundreds of thousands of distinct CDR3 sequences, about 15% of them seen only once. Specimen: blood. Source of these receptors: a man aged 18 to 30 with Graves' ophthalmopathy. Both conserved end residues are part of each CDR3. Each record gives: D gene, V gene, J gene, CDR3 protein. The D gene is left open where the match is weak.

-	TRBV2	TRBJ1-2	CASSMTDYGYTF
TRBD1	TRBV28	TRBJ1-5	CASRPPGQGGQPQHF
-	TRBV6-1	TRBJ2-3	CASSGLGSPSTDTQYF
-	TRBV29-1	TRBJ2-7	CSVEGDENYEQYF
TRBD1	TRBV6-1	TRBJ1-4	CASRLTGAGEKLFF
-	TRBV30	TRBJ1-1	CAWSPTREAFF
-	TRBV4-1	TRBJ2-5	CASSQGRDVKETQYF
TRBD2	TRBV19	TRBJ2-7	CASSPSSGRAFEQYF
-	TRBV30	TRBJ2-5	CALSRVTQETQYF
TRBD2	TRBV4-1	TRBJ2-5	CASSPRLAGIEETQYF
-	TRBV20-1	TRBJ2-5	CSARWGWETQYF
TRBD1	TRBV13	TRBJ2-2	CASSLRPQGPGELFF
-	TRBV7-9	TRBJ2-3	CASSPGDNTDTQYF
-	TRBV27	TRBJ1-1	CASSYYDRGTEAFF
-	TRBV12-3/TRBV12-4	TRBJ2-1	CASSSFNSLGQFF
-	TRBV6-1	TRBJ2-3	CASSDRYTQYF
-	TRBV6-1	TRBJ1-1	CASQEGGVNTEAFF
-	TRBV20-1	TRBJ1-5	CSAQSVQAGNQPQHF
TRBD1	TRBV6-1	TRBJ2-1	CASSGPGQGADEQFF
-	TRBV28	TRBJ2-7	CASSGDQNYEQYF
TRBD1	TRBV24-1	TRBJ2-7	CATSDHDRGEQQYF
TRBD2	TRBV7-2	TRBJ2-1	CASSSPKTSGTLYNEQFF
-	TRBV29-1	TRBJ2-7	CSVIGVYRSSYEQYF
-	TRBV27	TRBJ2-2	CASSGVGGAVNTGELFF
TRBD1	TRBV7-3	TRBJ2-7	CASSLRTGAYEQYF
-	TRBV10-3	TRBJ2-7	CATTGAGSEQYF
-	TRBV3-1	TRBJ2-1	CASSHGGGGNYNEQFF
-	TRBV3-1	TRBJ1-1	CASSQVGVNTEAFF
-	TRBV5-1	TRBJ2-1	CASSLDGTGDSNEQFF
TRBD1	TRBV7-9	TRBJ1-2	CASSFPTGGIRAGYTF
-	TRBV18	TRBJ1-4	CASSDGETNEKLFF
TRBD2	TRBV19	TRBJ2-5	CASTSTSGLYQETQYF
-	TRBV3-1	TRBJ1-2	CASSHPGGLDYGYTF
-	TRBV7-2	TRBJ2-7	CASSLVVSLSQSYEQYF
TRBD2	TRBV10-3	TRBJ2-7	CAISASSGRAGEQYF
-	TRBV3-1	TRBJ2-1	CASSQVTHGRWSSEQFF
-	TRBV12-3/TRBV12-4	TRBJ2-2	CASSLSPDTGELFF
TRBD1	TRBV2	TRBJ2-7	CASSVGQGVYEQYF
-	TRBV27	TRBJ2-7	CASSLGGAISYEQYF
TRBD2	TRBV27	TRBJ2-3	CASSPLAGAVTDTQYF
-	TRBV7-2	TRBJ2-7	CASSPDGRSYEQYF
-	TRBV6-1	TRBJ1-5	CASSTGSRGNQPQHF
-	TRBV5-1	TRBJ1-2	CASSPGRGNYGYTF
-	TRBV7-9	TRBJ2-7	CASSLALLEQYF
-	TRBV6-2/TRBV6-3	TRBJ2-7	CASSYLGDSYHEQYF
-	TRBV12-3/TRBV12-4	TRBJ2-7	CASSLPRHRQGSYEQYF